Each of the 29 T cell receptor beta chains below was sequenced from the same sample in a study of blood T cell repertoires in COVID-19. TCRdb keeps only in-frame clones here, not all; method: immunoSEQ multiplex PCR. Seen here are 160,000 or so clones, roughly 85% observed once, and the top ten hold under 6.5%. Sample: peripheral blood. Source of these receptors: a woman in her fifties or sixties with COVID-19, enrolled during active disease.

The rearrangement joins TRBV27 to TRBJ2-5, with TRBD2 identical over 16 bases. CDR3 length: 19 amino acids. Unmatched junction bases numbered 8, after V lost 3 bases and J lost 1 base. Germline values: CDR1 MNHEY, CDR2 SMNVEV (reference sequence). CDR3 sequence: CASSFLGTSGGATQETQYF. The CDR3 region has the DNA TGTGCCAGCAGTTTTTTGGGGACTAGCGGGGGGGCCACCCAAGAGACCCAGTACTTC.

This chain joins TRBV15 and TRBJ2-7; 9 bases align to TRBD1. Germline V gives CDR1 LNHNV, CDR2 YYDKDF (reference sequence). V shed 8 bases and J 5 bases; nucleotides not matched to a gene: 7. The CDR3 length is 13 residues. CDR3 in amino acids: CATGWDRENEQYF. The CDR3 DNA sequence: TGTGCCACCGGATGGGACAGGGAAAACGAGCAGTACTTC.

The CDR3 here is CASSERGGGYGYTF. The CDR3 nucleotides read TGTGCCAGCAGTGAAAGGGGAGGTGGCTATGGCTACACCTTC. V gene TRBV6-1 combines with J gene TRBJ1-2, with D perhaps matching TRBD1 (5 bases). The CDR3 is made up of 14 amino acids. Germline loops: CDR1 MNHNS, CDR2 SASEGT. Trimming stripped 2 bases from V and 4 bases from J, with 11 bases between.

The chain joins TRBV7-3 to TRBJ2-2; D is possibly TRBD1 (6 bases). This CDR3 spans 15 amino acids. CDR1 SGHTA and CDR2 FQGTGA come from the germline V gene. V shed 5 bases and J shed 0 bases, with 10 bases lying between them. The DNA for the CDR3 is TGTGCCAGCAGCCCTAGGACAGCGAACACCGGGGAGCTGTTTTTT. Translated: CASSPRTANTGELFF.

The CDR3 DNA follows: TGTGCCAGCAGCTTAGCGGGGACAGGGGGCGGGGAGACCCAGTACTTC. As protein: CASSLAGTGGGETQYF. V is TRBV7-9 and J is TRBJ2-5; 12 nucleotides align to TRBD1. The CDR3 loop spans 16 amino acids. V lost 0 bases and J lost 5; bases outside the gene matches: 4. Germline loops: CDR1 SEHNR, CDR2 FQNEAQ (reference sequence).

The chain carries TRBV12-3 or TRBV12-4 and TRBJ2-3; 7 bases match TRBD2. The CDR3 contains 13 residues. J gave up 2 bases and V 10 bases, and 6 bases lay outside the gene matches. The CDR3 sequence: CAIMGGSTDTQYF. CDR3 bases: TGTGCCATCATGGGGGGGTCCACAGATACGCAGTATTTT.

The chain employs TRBV2 and TRBJ1-2; 8 bases fit TRBD1. Germline-derived CDR1 and CDR2 are SNHLY and FYNNEI. This CDR3 spans 16 amino acids. V gave up 4 bases and J gave up 1 base; unmatched junction bases: 8. CDR3 nucleotides: TGTGCCAGCAGTGGGGCAGGGGGCGAGAGTAACTATGGCTACACCTTC. This codes for CASSGAGGESNYGYTF. Using reference TRBV2 and TRBJ1-2 for the parts outside the CDR3, the full variable domain is EPEVTQTPSHQVTQMGQEVILRCVPISNHLYFYWYRQILGQKVEFLVSFYNNEISEKSEIFDDQFSVERPDGSNFTLKIRSTKLEDSAMYFCASSGAGGESNYGYTFGSGTRLTVV.

The chain links TRBV2 to TRBJ2-1; 8 bases line up with TRBD1. After removal of 4 bases from V and 15 bases from J, the junction contained 11 bases not matched to a gene. This CDR3 is 13 amino acids long. Germline values: CDR1 SNHLY, CDR2 FYNNEI. The CDR3 DNA is TGTGCCAGCAGTGGGACAGGGACGGAGGTCGGGTTCTTC. Its translation is CASSGTGTEVGFF.

A word on this clone: The same CDR3 can be traced to other DNA sequences in this sample. The chain uses TRBV11-2 and TRBJ2-7; weak D call: TRBD2 (6 bases). Trimming removed 5 bases at V and 0 bases at J, with 11 bases between. This CDR3 spans 14 amino acids. Germline CDR1 SGHAT, CDR2 FQNNGV. The DNA for the CDR3 is TGTGCCAGCAGCCGCACGGGGGTCTCCTACGAGCAGTACTTC. This sequence encodes CASSRTGVSYEQYF.

CDR3 sequence: CASSPGLQNTQYF. The CDR3 bases are TGTGCCAGCAGCCCGGGACTGCAAAATACGCAGTATTTT. This chain connects TRBV28 to TRBJ2-3; tentatively, D is TRBD2 (6 bases). The length of the CDR3 is 13 residues. Germline lookup yields CDR1 MDHEN and CDR2 SYDVKM. Trimming took off 6 bases at V and 7 bases at J, with 14 bases between the two ends.

This chain joins TRBV11-3 and TRBJ2-7, with 9 nucleotides matching TRBD2. Germline assignment: CDR1 SGHNT and CDR2 YENEEA. V lost 5 bases and J lost 4; bases outside the gene matches: 6. This CDR3 is built from 14 residues. The CDR3 region has the DNA TGTGCCAGCAGCCCGCGGACTAGCGAGTACGAGCAGTACTTC. It is translated as CASSPRTSEYEQYF. The variable domain in full, with the rest retrieved from reference TRBV11-3 and TRBJ2-7, is EAGVVQSPRYKIIEKKQPVAFWCNPISGHNTLYWYLQNLGQGPELLIRYENEEAVDDSQLPKDRFSAERLKGVDSTLKIQPAELGDSAVYLCASSPRTSEYEQYFGPGTRLTVT.

This chain joins TRBV7-9 and TRBJ2-1, with 10 bases identical to TRBD1. J was trimmed by 10 bases and V by 3 bases; bases with no gene match: 6. CDR3 length: 14 residues. Germline CDR1 and CDR2: SEHNR and FQNEAQ (reference sequence). The CDR3 here is CASSLSGQGHEQFF. CDR3 sequence (DNA): TGTGCCAGCAGCTTGTCGGGACAGGGGCACGAGCAGTTCTTC. The full variable domain, in which reference TRBV7-9 and TRBJ2-1 provide the parts outside the CDR3, is DTGVSQNPRHKITKRGQNVTFRCDPISEHNRLYWYRQTLGQGPEFLTYFQNEAQLEKSRLLSDRFSAERPKGSFSTLEIQRTEQGDSAMYLCASSLSGQGHEQFFGPGTRLTVL.

V and J are TRBV11-2 and TRBJ2-7; D is ambiguous. The CDR3 runs to 15 residues. Between the trimmed V and J ends, which lost 1 base and 3 bases, there was a span of 13 bases. CDR1 is SGHAT, CDR2 FQNNGV, per germline. CDR3 nucleotide sequence: TGTGCCAGCAGCTTAGGTCAAGCCATAATCTACGAGCAGTACTTC. It translates to CASSLGQAIIYEQYF.

This chain connects TRBV30 to TRBJ1-2; TRBD1 agrees at 8 bases. This CDR3 is built from 13 residues. CDR1 is GTSNPN, CDR2 SVGIG, per germline (reference sequence). Trimming took 7 bases from V and 1 from J; bases not matched to a gene: 5. The chain's CDR3 is CASPDRVNYGYTF. DNA for the CDR3: TGTGCCTCCCCGGACAGGGTTAACTATGGCTACACCTTC.

The chain links TRBV20-1 to TRBJ2-4, with unresolved D. The germline V and J ends were trimmed by 3 bases and 0 bases, with 6 bases remaining between them. Per the germline V gene, CDR1 is DFQATT and CDR2 is SNEGSKA (reference sequence). The CDR3 loop spans 13 amino acids. The CDR3 reads CSASSLAKNIQYF. The CDR3 nucleotides read TGCAGTGCTAGTTCCCTAGCCAAAAACATTCAGTACTTC.

The gene calls are TRBV2 and TRBJ1-1; 10 positions agree with TRBD1. This CDR3 has 14 residues. Germline CDR1 SNHLY, CDR2 FYNNEI. The J segment lost 1 base and the V segment lost 7 bases, leaving 3 bases of the junction unmatched. Here the CDR3 DNA reads TGTGCCAGCAATCGACAGGGGGCGAACACTGAAGCTTTCTTT. Translating gives CASNRQGANTEAFF.

This chain joins TRBV19 and TRBJ1-5; D call uncertain. This CDR3 comprises 15 residues. The germline V gene has CDR1 LNHDA and CDR2 SQIVND (reference sequence). V shed 3 bases and J shed 3 bases, with 12 bases lying between them. CDR3 nucleotide sequence: TGTGCCAGTAGTATTAGCCTAGTGAACAATCAGCCCCAGCATTTT. Protein: CASSISLVNNQPQHF.

The gene calls are TRBV11-3 and TRBJ2-2, with TRBD1 identical over 12 bases. CDR1 is SGHNT, CDR2 YENEEA, per germline. V shed 4 bases, J shed 3 bases, and the junction held 9 bases outside the gene matches. The CDR3 is 18 residues long. Written as DNA, the CDR3 is TGTGCCAGCAGCTCCAGGACGGGGACAGGGGGCTACACCGGGGAGCTGTTTTTT. Amino acids: CASSSRTGTGGYTGELFF.

The J gene is TRBJ2-2, the V gene TRBV4-1, with 12 positions matching TRBD2. V was pared by 1 base and J by 5 bases, with 2 bases of the junction left unmatched. Germline V gene data show CDR1 as MGHRA and CDR2 as YSYEKL. The CDR3 runs to 16 residues. CDR3 nucleotide sequence: TGCGCCAGCAGCCAAGGAACTAGCGGGGGGACCGGGGAGCTGTTTTTT. This translates into CASSQGTSGGTGELFF.

This clone was detected once. This chain connects TRBV24-1 to TRBJ2-3, with a possible D match to TRBD2 (6 bases). CDR1 is KGHDR and CDR2 is SFDVKD in the germline V gene. Trimming took off 4 bases at V and 2 bases at J, with 12 bases between the two ends. This CDR3 comprises 15 residues. The CDR3 DNA sequence: TGTGCCACCAGTGACGAGACTAGACTCACAGATACGCAGTATTTT. Protein: CATSDETRLTDTQYF.

The chain carries TRBV12-3 or TRBV12-4 and TRBJ1-2; the D is unclear. The length of the CDR3 is 13 residues. Trimming removed 6 bases from V and 0 bases from J, with 8 bases in between. CDR3 nucleotide sequence: TGTGCCAGCAGCCGGAGAACTAACTATGGCTACACCTTC. This translates into CASSRRTNYGYTF.

The V call is TRBV3-1 (or the pseudogene TRBV3-2), the J call TRBJ2-3; 7 bases line up with TRBD2. With 2 bases clipped from V and 5 bases from J, the junction kept 4 bases outside the gene matches. In germline, CDR1 is LGHDT, CDR2 YNNKEL (reference sequence). This CDR3 has 14 amino acids. DNA for the CDR3: TGTGCCAGCAGCCAATATGGGAGGGAAGATACGCAGTATTTT. It encodes CASSQYGREDTQYF.

The CDR3 sequence is CASSLAGTGDPPLHF. CDR3 DNA: TGCGCCAGCAGCTTAGCCGGGACAGGGGATCCACCCCTCCACTTT. This sequence joins TRBV5-1 and TRBJ1-6, with 10 bases aligning to TRBD1. There are 15 residues in the CDR3. V lost 2 bases, J lost 11 bases, and 7 bases stayed unmatched. The V gene's germline CDR1 is SGHRS and CDR2 YFSETQ.

The gene calls are TRBV21-1 and TRBJ2-6; the table's D call of TRBD2 was not tested on the DNA. TRBV21-1 is flagged as a pseudogene. The CDR3 extends over 12 amino acids. The CDR3 is CASSPDCPGGTF. CDR3 nucleotides: TGTGCCAGCAGCCCGGACTGCCCCGGAGGGACTTTC.

The CDR3 reads CVRSAQCSNQPQHF. CDR3 sequence (DNA): TGTGTCAGAAGCGCACAGTGTAGCAATCAGCCCCAGCATTTT. The V gene is TRBV7-5, the J gene TRBJ1-5; TRBD1 was called by the table and not checked on the DNA. TRBV7-5 is a listed pseudogene. CDR3 length: 14 residues.

This clone showed up just once. This chain links TRBV11-2 with TRBJ2-6; D uncertain. CDR3 length: 15 amino acids. The V and J ends lost 3 bases and 0 bases respectively, with 6 bases between them. The germline V gene encodes CDR1 SGHAT and CDR2 FQNNGV. The CDR3 reads CASSFLYSGANVLTF. DNA for the CDR3: TGTGCCAGCAGCTTTCTCTACTCTGGGGCCAACGTCCTGACTTTC.

The chain recombines TRBV4-3 with TRBJ2-7; 10 nucleotides agree with TRBD2. From germline, CDR1 is LGHNA and CDR2 YSLEER. The CDR3 runs 16 residues. The V segment lost 0 bases and the J segment 4 bases; nucleotides outside the gene matches: 6. The DNA of the CDR3 is TGCGCCAGCAGCCAAGATGTACTAGCGGGGAGTTACGAGCAGTACTTC. The encoded protein is CASSQDVLAGSYEQYF.

The rearrangement joins TRBV15 to TRBJ2-7; D may be TRBD1 (5 bases). Trimming stripped 0 bases from V and 3 bases from J, with 12 bases between. The germline V gene has CDR1 LNHNV and CDR2 YYDKDF (reference sequence). The CDR3 runs 15 residues. For the CDR3, the DNA is TGTGCCACCAGCAGAGATTTTGGGGCCTTCTACGAGCAGTACTTC. Protein: CATSRDFGAFYEQYF.

This clone occurred once. This chain's CDR3 is CASSRDTNYGYTF. The CDR3 DNA reads TGTGCCAGCTCACGGGACACCAACTATGGCTACACCTTC. This rearrangement joins TRBV18 to TRBJ1-2, with TRBD1 as a possible D gene (6 bases). V dropped 4 bases and J dropped 2 bases, with 8 bases sitting between them. The CDR3 sequence is 13 residues long. Germline loops: CDR1 KGHSH, CDR2 LQKENI.